The present entry profiles one T cell receptor (beta chain) with its context. The method was immunoSEQ multiplex PCR; TCRdb's version includes in-frame clones alone and lacks a portion of them. The sample holds about 97,000 clones; about nine tenths are singletons and the top ten take 15% to 20%. The germline V gene has CDR1 LNHDA and CDR2 SQIVND (reference sequence). The J segment lost 2 bases and the V segment lost 5 bases, leaving 8 bases of the junction unmatched. The CDR3 totals 15 residues. This sample was included in a study of blood T cell repertoires in COVID-19. The V gene is TRBV19, the J gene TRBJ2-7; 8 bases line up with TRBD2. The receptor's source is a middle-aged man with acute or convalescent COVID-19. The sequencing input was peripheral blood. CDR3 DNA: TGTGCCAGTAGTGCCAGCGGGGGATTCGCCTACGAGCAGTACTTC. Protein: CASSASGGFAYEQYF.